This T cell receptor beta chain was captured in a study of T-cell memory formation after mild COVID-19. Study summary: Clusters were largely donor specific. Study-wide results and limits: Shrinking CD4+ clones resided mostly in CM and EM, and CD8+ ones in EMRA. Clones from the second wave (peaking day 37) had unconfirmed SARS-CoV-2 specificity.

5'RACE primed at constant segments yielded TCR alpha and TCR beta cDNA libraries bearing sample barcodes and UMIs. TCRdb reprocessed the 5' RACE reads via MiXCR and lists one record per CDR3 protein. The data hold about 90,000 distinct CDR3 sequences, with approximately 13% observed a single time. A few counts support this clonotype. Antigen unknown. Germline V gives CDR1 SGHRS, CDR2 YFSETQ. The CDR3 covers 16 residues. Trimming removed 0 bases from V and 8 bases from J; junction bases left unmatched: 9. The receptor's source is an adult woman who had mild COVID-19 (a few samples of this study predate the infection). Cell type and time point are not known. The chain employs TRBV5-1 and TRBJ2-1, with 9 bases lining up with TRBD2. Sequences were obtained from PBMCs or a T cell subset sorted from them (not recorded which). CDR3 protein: CASSLVTGLAVDEQFF. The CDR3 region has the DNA TGCGCCAGCAGCTTGGTGACGGGACTAGCCGTCGATGAGCAGTTCTTC.